The rows below give T cell receptor beta chains drawn from one sample of a study of cytomegalovirus exposure and HLA in healthy donors. The repertoire was sequenced with immunoSEQ multiplex PCR; TCRdb's copy has only in-frame clones and lacks some. Among 84,000 or so clones listed, approximately 80% were seen once. The sequencing sample was made of PBMCs. The receptors stem from a man aged 25 to 45 in good health and CMV-seronegative. Both conserved end residues are part of each CDR3. D genes are given only for firm matches. Only some rows state a clone size, as once, few, many or a class for expanded clones.

d_call: TRBD2
cdr3_length: 19
clone_size: .
j_call: TRBJ2-1
v_call: TRBV19
cdr3_aa: CASSIRGKIAGNSYNEQFF
cdr3_nt: TGTGCCAGTAGTATCCGTGGGAAAATAGCGGGTAACTCCTACAATGAGCAGTTCTTC

d_call: TRBD1
cdr3_length: 16
clone_size: .
j_call: TRBJ1-4
v_call: TRBV6-5
cdr3_aa: CASSYFRQGLGEKLFF
cdr3_nt: TGTGCCAGCAGTTACTTCCGACAGGGGCTGGGTGAAAAACTGTTTTTT

d_call: .
cdr3_length: 13
clone_size: .
j_call: TRBJ1-1
v_call: TRBV5-8
cdr3_aa: CASSLRGKTEAFF
cdr3_nt: TGTGCCAGCAGCTTGAGGGGGAAAACTGAAGCTTTCTTT

d_call: .
cdr3_length: 12
clone_size: once
j_call: TRBJ1-3
v_call: TRBV29-1
cdr3_aa: CSVAQGGNTIYF
cdr3_nt: TGCAGCGTTGCTCAGGGTGGAAACACCATATATTTT

d_call: .
cdr3_length: 16
clone_size: .
j_call: TRBJ1-3
v_call: TRBV30
cdr3_aa: CAWRTGGGNSGNTIYF
cdr3_nt: TGTGCCTGGAGAACAGGAGGAGGGAACTCTGGAAACACCATATATTTT

d_call: .
cdr3_length: 16
clone_size: few
j_call: TRBJ2-5
v_call: TRBV7-2
cdr3_aa: CASSLGVGQLQETQYF
cdr3_nt: TGTGCCAGCAGCTTAGGAGTTGGGCAGCTCCAAGAGACCCAGTACTTC

d_call: .
cdr3_length: 18
clone_size: .
j_call: TRBJ2-2
v_call: TRBV18
cdr3_aa: CASSPRFRGKTNTGELFF
cdr3_nt: TGTGCCAGCTCACCAAGATTTAGGGGCAAAACGAACACCGGGGAGCTGTTTTTT

d_call: .
cdr3_length: 13
clone_size: .
j_call: TRBJ1-6
v_call: TRBV7-8
cdr3_aa: CASSPRPGSPLHF
cdr3_nt: TGCGCCAGCAGCCCGCGACCAGGTTCACCCCTCCACTTT

d_call: TRBD1
cdr3_length: 15
clone_size: .
j_call: TRBJ1-5
v_call: TRBV28
cdr3_aa: CASSSGQGARQPQHF
cdr3_nt: TGTGCCAGCAGTTCGGGACAGGGGGCGAGGCAGCCCCAGCATTTT

d_call: .
cdr3_length: 12
clone_size: .
j_call: TRBJ2-3
v_call: TRBV2
cdr3_aa: CASSRTSDTQYF
cdr3_nt: TGTGCCAGCAGTCGGACTTCAGATACGCAGTATTTT

d_call: TRBD1
cdr3_length: 17
clone_size: once
j_call: TRBJ2-4
v_call: TRBV27
cdr3_aa: CASSPTGQGAGKNIQYF
cdr3_nt: TGTGCCAGCAGTCCCACGGGACAGGGGGCTGGCAAAAACATTCAGTACTTC

d_call: .
cdr3_length: 16
clone_size: .
j_call: TRBJ1-1
v_call: TRBV7-9
cdr3_aa: CASSLALARLNTEAFF
cdr3_nt: TGTGCCAGCAGCTTAGCGCTTGCCAGATTGAACACTGAAGCTTTCTTT

d_call: .
cdr3_length: 14
clone_size: .
j_call: TRBJ1-2
v_call: TRBV19
cdr3_aa: CASSIQAGVYGYTF
cdr3_nt: TGTGCCAGTAGTATCCAGGCCGGGGTCTATGGCTACACCTTC

d_call: .
cdr3_length: 17
clone_size: .
j_call: TRBJ1-1
v_call: TRBV7-9
cdr3_aa: CASSASPSRGLDTEAFF
cdr3_nt: TGTGCCAGCAGCGCAAGCCCGAGTAGGGGCTTAGACACTGAAGCTTTCTTT

d_call: .
cdr3_length: 11
clone_size: .
j_call: TRBJ1-4
v_call: TRBV30
cdr3_aa: CAHGANEKLFF
cdr3_nt: TGCGCGCACGGGGCTAATGAAAAACTGTTTTTT

d_call: .
cdr3_length: 12
clone_size: .
j_call: TRBJ1-1
v_call: TRBV5-1
cdr3_aa: CASSLDSTEAFF
cdr3_nt: TGCGCCAGCAGCTTGGACTCCACTGAAGCTTTCTTT

d_call: TRBD1
cdr3_length: 15
clone_size: .
j_call: TRBJ2-7
v_call: TRBV18
cdr3_aa: CASSPGQGPLPKQYF
cdr3_nt: TGTGCCAGCTCACCGGGACAGGGCCCTCTCCCCAAGCAGTACTTC

d_call: .
cdr3_length: 14
clone_size: few
j_call: TRBJ1-4
v_call: TRBV28
cdr3_aa: CASSPWTANEKLFF
cdr3_nt: TGTGCCAGCAGTCCCTGGACAGCTAATGAAAAACTGTTTTTT

d_call: .
cdr3_length: 13
clone_size: .
j_call: TRBJ1-1
v_call: TRBV5-1
cdr3_aa: CASTTGFNTEAFF
cdr3_nt: TGCGCCAGCACTACAGGGTTTAACACTGAAGCTTTCTTT

d_call: TRBD1
cdr3_length: 16
clone_size: .
j_call: TRBJ1-1
v_call: TRBV18
cdr3_aa: CASSPSGQGANTEAFF
cdr3_nt: TGTGCCAGCTCACCATCCGGACAGGGGGCGAACACTGAAGCTTTCTTT

d_call: .
cdr3_length: 15
clone_size: .
j_call: TRBJ2-7
v_call: TRBV29-1
cdr3_aa: CSVEDEDRPGYEQYF
cdr3_nt: TGCAGCGTTGAAGATGAGGACCGGCCGGGGTACGAGCAGTACTTC

d_call: TRBD2
cdr3_length: 15
clone_size: .
j_call: TRBJ2-7
v_call: TRBV5-6
cdr3_aa: CASSSWTSAIYEQYF
cdr3_nt: TGTGCCAGCAGCTCCTGGACTAGCGCAATTTACGAGCAGTACTTC

d_call: TRBD1
cdr3_length: 14
clone_size: .
j_call: TRBJ1-2
v_call: TRBV9
cdr3_aa: CASSEQGQRYGYTF
cdr3_nt: TGTGCCAGCAGCGAACAGGGACAGAGATATGGCTACACCTTC

d_call: .
cdr3_length: 14
clone_size: .
j_call: TRBJ1-3
v_call: TRBV19
cdr3_aa: CASSPGPAGNTIYF
cdr3_nt: TGTGCCAGTAGTCCTGGTCCAGCTGGAAACACCATATATTTT

d_call: TRBD1
cdr3_length: 14
clone_size: .
j_call: TRBJ1-2
v_call: TRBV7-2
cdr3_aa: CASSSSQGADGYTF
cdr3_nt: TGTGCCAGCAGCTCCTCCCAGGGGGCCGATGGCTACACCTTC

d_call: .
cdr3_length: 13
clone_size: .
j_call: TRBJ2-7
v_call: TRBV5-4
cdr3_aa: CASSLASSYEQYF
cdr3_nt: TGTGCCAGCAGCTTGGCCAGCTCCTACGAGCAGTACTTC

d_call: .
cdr3_length: 14
clone_size: .
j_call: TRBJ2-7
v_call: TRBV5-1
cdr3_aa: CASSLVASSYEQYF
cdr3_nt: TGCGCCAGCAGCTTGGTAGCCAGTTCCTACGAGCAGTACTTC

d_call: TRBD1
cdr3_length: 14
clone_size: .
j_call: TRBJ2-2
v_call: TRBV30
cdr3_aa: CAWMVQGHTGELFF
cdr3_nt: TGTGCCTGGATGGTACAGGGGCACACCGGGGAGCTGTTTTTT

d_call: .
cdr3_length: 13
clone_size: .
j_call: TRBJ1-1
v_call: TRBV7-9
cdr3_aa: CASSFGGPTEAFF
cdr3_nt: TGTGCCAGCAGCTTTGGAGGACCCACTGAAGCTTTCTTT

d_call: .
cdr3_length: 16
clone_size: .
j_call: TRBJ2-3
v_call: TRBV7-8
cdr3_aa: CASSPKGPPSTDTQYF
cdr3_nt: TGTGCCAGCAGCCCCAAGGGGCCCCCTAGCACAGATACGCAGTATTTT

d_call: .
cdr3_length: 14
clone_size: .
j_call: TRBJ2-7
v_call: TRBV6-1
cdr3_aa: CASRIYRESGEQYF
cdr3_nt: TGTGCCAGCAGAATTTACAGGGAATCGGGCGAGCAGTACTTC

d_call: .
cdr3_length: 16
clone_size: .
j_call: TRBJ1-5
v_call: TRBV10-1
cdr3_aa: CAITLDFRPENQPQHF
cdr3_nt: TGCGCCATCACCCTGGACTTCAGGCCTGAAAATCAGCCCCAGCATTTT

d_call: TRBD1
cdr3_length: 19
clone_size: .
j_call: TRBJ2-1
v_call: TRBV19
cdr3_aa: CASSIAIRQGVWSYNEQFF
cdr3_nt: TGTGCCAGTAGCATAGCGATTCGGCAGGGGGTCTGGTCCTACAATGAGCAGTTCTTC

d_call: .
cdr3_length: 14
clone_size: .
j_call: TRBJ2-1
v_call: TRBV6-6
cdr3_aa: CASSDLELYNEQFF
cdr3_nt: TGTGCCAGCAGTGACTTGGAGCTCTACAATGAGCAGTTCTTC

d_call: .
cdr3_length: 15
clone_size: once
j_call: TRBJ1-5
v_call: TRBV6-8
cdr3_aa: CASSLKEDSNQPQHF
cdr3_nt: TGTGCCAGCAGCCTCAAAGAGGATAGCAATCAGCCCCAGCATTTT

d_call: .
cdr3_length: 13
clone_size: .
j_call: TRBJ2-7
v_call: TRBV6-1
cdr3_aa: CASSQGIIGEQYF
cdr3_nt: TGTGCCAGCAGCCAGGGGATAATCGGCGAGCAGTACTTC

d_call: .
cdr3_length: 13
clone_size: once
j_call: TRBJ1-1
v_call: TRBV12-5
cdr3_aa: CASGLRENTEAFF
cdr3_nt: TGTGCTAGTGGCTTAAGAGAGAACACTGAAGCTTTCTTT

d_call: .
cdr3_length: 17
clone_size: .
j_call: TRBJ1-3
v_call: TRBV2
cdr3_aa: CASSERLRGSSGNTIYF
cdr3_nt: TGTGCCAGCAGTGAACGCCTCAGGGGATCGTCTGGAAACACCATATATTTT